The rows below give T cell receptor beta chains drawn from one sample of a study of cytomegalovirus exposure and HLA in healthy donors. The protocol was immunoSEQ multiplex PCR, while the TCRdb copy is restricted to in-frame clones and leaves out a portion. The data hold over 200,000 clones, with 83% observed a single time. Sequenced sample: PBMCs. The receptors stem from a woman aged 18-35 years in good health and CMV-seronegative. Both conserved end residues are part of each CDR3. The D gene is left open where the match is weak. Part of the rows lack a size; the others show once, few, many or a class for expanded clones.

J gene: TRBJ2-1; D gene: TRBD2; clone size: once; CDR3 length: 17; V gene: TRBV4-1; CDR3 protein: CASSQGRGGGDHNEQFF; CDR3 DNA: TGCGCCAGCAGCCAAGGGCGCGGCGGGGGGGACCACAATGAGCAGTTCTTC
J gene: TRBJ1-2; D gene: .; clone size: few; CDR3 length: 11; V gene: TRBV10-2; CDR3 protein: CASSPDSGYTF; CDR3 DNA: TGCGCCAGCAGCCCGGACAGTGGCTACACCTTC
J gene: TRBJ2-7; D gene: TRBD1; clone size: many; CDR3 length: 14; V gene: TRBV6-5; CDR3 protein: CASRRGQGLHEQYF; CDR3 DNA: TGTGCCAGCAGGCGGGGACAGGGTCTTCACGAGCAGTACTTC
J gene: TRBJ2-1; D gene: TRBD2; clone size: .; CDR3 length: 16; V gene: TRBV2; CDR3 protein: CASSPQAGGLYNEQFF; CDR3 DNA: TGTGCCAGCAGTCCCCAGGCGGGGGGCCTTTACAATGAGCAGTTCTTC
J gene: TRBJ1-2; D gene: .; clone size: .; CDR3 length: 12; V gene: TRBV6-5; CDR3 protein: CASRATGYGYTF; CDR3 DNA: TGTGCCAGCAGAGCGACGGGGTATGGCTACACCTTC
J gene: TRBJ2-7; D gene: TRBD1; clone size: .; CDR3 length: 15; V gene: TRBV7-9; CDR3 protein: CASSPRDRGKYEQYF; CDR3 DNA: TGTGCCAGCAGCCCCCGGGACAGGGGGAAATACGAGCAGTACTTC
J gene: TRBJ2-7; D gene: .; clone size: .; CDR3 length: 13; V gene: TRBV29-1; CDR3 protein: CSVGAGADYEQYF; CDR3 DNA: TGCAGCGTGGGGGCCGGGGCCGACTACGAGCAGTACTTC
J gene: TRBJ2-7; D gene: TRBD2; clone size: once; CDR3 length: 12; V gene: TRBV30; CDR3 protein: CAWSEGSGRQYF; CDR3 DNA: TGTGCCTGGAGCGAAGGTAGCGGGAGGCAGTACTTC
J gene: TRBJ1-2; D gene: TRBD1; clone size: .; CDR3 length: 16; V gene: TRBV2; CDR3 protein: CAGRGAGNRGTYGYTF; CDR3 DNA: TGTGCCGGACGAGGGGCAGGGAACAGGGGTACCTATGGCTACACCTTC
J gene: TRBJ2-1; D gene: TRBD2; clone size: once; CDR3 length: 15; V gene: TRBV12-5; CDR3 protein: CASGSGRGGHNEQFF; CDR3 DNA: TGTGCTAGTGGTTCCGGGAGGGGGGGCCACAATGAGCAGTTCTTC
J gene: TRBJ1-1; D gene: .; clone size: .; CDR3 length: 12; V gene: TRBV29-1; CDR3 protein: CSVDRGSTEAFF; CDR3 DNA: TGCAGCGTTGACAGGGGCAGCACTGAAGCTTTCTTT
J gene: TRBJ1-5; D gene: TRBD1; clone size: .; CDR3 length: 19; V gene: TRBV23-1; CDR3 protein: CASSLMVTGEKFPGQPQHF; CDR3 DNA: TGCGCCAGCAGTCTGATGGTTACAGGGGAAAAATTTCCGGGTCAGCCCCAGCATTTT
J gene: TRBJ1-4; D gene: .; clone size: .; CDR3 length: 14; V gene: TRBV2; CDR3 protein: CASSRLGPNEKLFF; CDR3 DNA: TGTGCCAGCTCCCGTTTAGGGCCTAATGAAAAACTGTTTTTT
J gene: TRBJ1-5; D gene: .; clone size: .; CDR3 length: 12; V gene: TRBV19; CDR3 protein: CASSIGGRPAHF; CDR3 DNA: TGTGCCAGTAGTATTGGGGGACGGCCTGCGCATTTT
J gene: TRBJ1-2; D gene: .; clone size: few; CDR3 length: 14; V gene: TRBV5-1; CDR3 protein: CASSLSGGDYGYTF; CDR3 DNA: TGCGCCAGCAGCCTGTCCGGGGGTGACTATGGCTACACCTTC
J gene: TRBJ2-1; D gene: TRBD2; clone size: few; CDR3 length: 17; V gene: TRBV7-8; CDR3 protein: CASSRGLAGGQGNEQFF; CDR3 DNA: TGTGCCAGCAGCAGAGGTCTAGCGGGGGGCCAGGGGAATGAGCAGTTCTTC
J gene: TRBJ2-3; D gene: TRBD1; clone size: .; CDR3 length: 17; V gene: TRBV5-5; CDR3 protein: CASSPIVTGSWTDTQYF; CDR3 DNA: TGTGCCAGCAGCCCGATAGTGACAGGGTCGTGGACAGATACGCAGTATTTT
J gene: TRBJ2-1; D gene: TRBD2; clone size: .; CDR3 length: 14; V gene: TRBV30; CDR3 protein: CAWSVTSGSYEQFF; CDR3 DNA: TGTGCCTGGAGTGTAACTAGCGGGAGCTATGAGCAGTTCTTC
J gene: TRBJ2-7; D gene: TRBD1; clone size: .; CDR3 length: 17; V gene: TRBV2; CDR3 protein: CASRGNPGQGRHYEQYF; CDR3 DNA: TGTGCCAGCAGAGGAAACCCGGGACAGGGTCGACACTACGAGCAGTACTTC
J gene: TRBJ2-7; D gene: TRBD1; clone size: .; CDR3 length: 16; V gene: TRBV2; CDR3 protein: CASSDLDRDRSYEQYF; CDR3 DNA: TGTGCCAGCAGTGACCTCGACAGGGATCGTTCCTACGAGCAGTACTTC
J gene: TRBJ2-3; D gene: .; clone size: once; CDR3 length: 16; V gene: TRBV28; CDR3 protein: CASSLTDVVLTDTQYF; CDR3 DNA: TGTGCCAGCAGCCTTACTGACGTGGTTCTCACAGATACGCAGTATTTT
J gene: TRBJ1-1; D gene: .; clone size: .; CDR3 length: 13; V gene: TRBV5-1; CDR3 protein: CASRWSGGTEAFF; CDR3 DNA: TGCGCCAGCAGGTGGAGCGGGGGCACTGAAGCTTTCTTT
J gene: TRBJ2-1; D gene: .; clone size: .; CDR3 length: 13; V gene: TRBV13; CDR3 protein: CASTAGDNNEQFF; CDR3 DNA: TGTGCCAGCACCGCCGGGGATAACAATGAGCAGTTCTTC
J gene: TRBJ1-5; D gene: .; clone size: .; CDR3 length: 15; V gene: TRBV5-1; CDR3 protein: CASSFGDGWNQPQHF; CDR3 DNA: TGCGCCAGCAGCTTTGGGGATGGATGGAATCAGCCCCAGCATTTT
J gene: TRBJ2-7; D gene: .; clone size: .; CDR3 length: 13; V gene: TRBV2; CDR3 protein: CASSEQDTYEQYF; CDR3 DNA: TGTGCCAGCAGTGAGCAGGACACCTACGAGCAGTACTTC
J gene: TRBJ2-1; D gene: .; clone size: .; CDR3 length: 14; V gene: TRBV18; CDR3 protein: CASSTTMSGREQFF; CDR3 DNA: TGTGCCAGCTCAACAACGATGTCTGGGCGGGAGCAGTTCTTC
J gene: TRBJ2-7; D gene: .; clone size: .; CDR3 length: 15; V gene: TRBV5-6; CDR3 protein: CASSLSRRRTYEQYF; CDR3 DNA: TGTGCCAGCAGCCTGTCCCGACGTCGAACCTACGAGCAGTACTTC
J gene: TRBJ2-1; D gene: TRBD2; clone size: .; CDR3 length: 14; V gene: TRBV29-1; CDR3 protein: CSVRLWGGYNEQFF; CDR3 DNA: TGCAGCGTTCGACTGTGGGGGGGATACAATGAGCAGTTCTTC
J gene: TRBJ2-5; D gene: TRBD2; clone size: .; CDR3 length: 16; V gene: TRBV18; CDR3 protein: CASSPRTSGIQETQYF; CDR3 DNA: TGTGCCAGCTCACCTCGGACTAGCGGGATACAAGAGACCCAGTACTTC
J gene: TRBJ2-5; D gene: TRBD1; clone size: .; CDR3 length: 13; V gene: TRBV2; CDR3 protein: CASSWDRQETQYF; CDR3 DNA: TGTGCCAGCAGTTGGGACAGACAAGAGACCCAGTACTTC
J gene: TRBJ1-2; D gene: TRBD1; clone size: few; CDR3 length: 15; V gene: TRBV7-3; CDR3 protein: CASSPGQVSNYGYTF; CDR3 DNA: TGTGCCAGCAGCCCTGGACAGGTCTCTAACTATGGCTACACCTTC
J gene: TRBJ1-5; D gene: TRBD1; clone size: .; CDR3 length: 17; V gene: TRBV2; CDR3 protein: CASSEAVGQGYNQPQHF; CDR3 DNA: TGTGCCAGCAGTGAAGCGGTGGGACAGGGGTACAATCAGCCCCAGCATTTT
J gene: TRBJ2-2; D gene: TRBD2; clone size: .; CDR3 length: 18; V gene: TRBV9; CDR3 protein: CASSPQLAGGIATGELFF; CDR3 DNA: TGTGCCAGCAGCCCCCAGCTAGCGGGAGGGATCGCCACCGGGGAGCTGTTTTTT
J gene: TRBJ1-4; D gene: .; clone size: .; CDR3 length: 14; V gene: TRBV7-9; CDR3 protein: CASSFGATNEKLFF; CDR3 DNA: TGTGCCAGCAGCTTTGGTGCAACTAATGAAAAACTGTTTTTT
J gene: TRBJ1-1; D gene: .; clone size: .; CDR3 length: 12; V gene: TRBV30; CDR3 protein: CAWSVSRTEAFF; CDR3 DNA: TGTGCCTGGAGTGTTTCGCGGACTGAAGCTTTCTTT
J gene: TRBJ2-5; D gene: .; clone size: .; CDR3 length: 14; V gene: TRBV30; CDR3 protein: CAWNLRAGQETQYF; CDR3 DNA: TGTGCCTGGAATCTGAGGGCTGGCCAAGAGACCCAGTACTTC
J gene: TRBJ1-1; D gene: .; clone size: .; CDR3 length: 14; V gene: TRBV2; CDR3 protein: CASMRRGMNTEAFF; CDR3 DNA: TGTGCCAGCATGAGGCGGGGGATGAACACTGAAGCTTTCTTT
J gene: TRBJ2-1; D gene: .; clone size: .; CDR3 length: 18; V gene: TRBV14; CDR3 protein: CASSPLPGASDSYNEQFF; CDR3 DNA: TGTGCCAGCAGCCCACTCCCCGGGGCTAGTGACTCCTACAATGAGCAGTTCTTC
J gene: TRBJ1-4; D gene: .; clone size: .; CDR3 length: 13; V gene: TRBV6-1; CDR3 protein: CASSELLGEKLFF; CDR3 DNA: TGTGCCAGCAGTGAATTGTTGGGGGAAAAACTGTTTTTT
J gene: TRBJ1-4; D gene: TRBD1; clone size: .; CDR3 length: 15; V gene: TRBV6-5; CDR3 protein: CASSRSPGGDEKLFF; CDR3 DNA: TGTGCCAGCAGCAGATCCCCAGGGGGGGATGAAAAACTGTTTTTT
J gene: TRBJ1-1; D gene: .; clone size: .; CDR3 length: 13; V gene: TRBV28; CDR3 protein: CASSLGQGLQAFF; CDR3 DNA: TGTGCCAGCAGTTTAGGGCAGGGCCTTCAAGCTTTCTTT
J gene: TRBJ1-5; D gene: .; clone size: few; CDR3 length: 16; V gene: TRBV21-1; CDR3 protein: CASSSRRTPSNQPQHF; CDR3 DNA: TGTGCCAGCAGCTCACGAAGGACCCCTAGCAATCAGCCCCAGCATTTT
J gene: TRBJ1-2; D gene: .; clone size: .; CDR3 length: 13; V gene: TRBV28; CDR3 protein: CASSLREQEGYTF; CDR3 DNA: TGTGCCAGCAGTTTAAGGGAACAGGAGGGCTACACCTTC
J gene: TRBJ2-3; D gene: TRBD2; clone size: once; CDR3 length: 17; V gene: TRBV7-2; CDR3 protein: CASSLDRGREVSDTQYF; CDR3 DNA: TGTGCCAGCAGCTTAGATCGGGGGCGGGAGGTGTCAGATACGCAGTATTTT
J gene: TRBJ2-7; D gene: .; clone size: .; CDR3 length: 15; V gene: TRBV7-2; CDR3 protein: CASSLWAVASYEQYF; CDR3 DNA: TGTGCCAGCAGCTTATGGGCGGTCGCCTCCTACGAGCAGTACTTC
J gene: TRBJ1-2; D gene: .; clone size: .; CDR3 length: 14; V gene: TRBV9; CDR3 protein: CASSVAGRGDGYTF; CDR3 DNA: TGTGCCAGCAGCGTAGCGGGGCGGGGGGATGGCTACACCTTC
J gene: TRBJ1-1; D gene: .; clone size: once; CDR3 length: 14; V gene: TRBV18; CDR3 protein: CASSPTTGNTEAFF; CDR3 DNA: TGTGCCAGCTCACCGACGACAGGGAACACTGAAGCTTTCTTT
J gene: TRBJ2-7; D gene: TRBD1; clone size: once; CDR3 length: 20; V gene: TRBV4-1; CDR3 protein: CASSQDSLAPPGQLSYEQYF; CDR3 DNA: TGCGCCAGCAGCCAAGATAGCCTCGCCCCTCCGGGACAGCTTTCCTACGAGCAGTACTTC
J gene: TRBJ2-1; D gene: .; clone size: .; CDR3 length: 15; V gene: TRBV4-2; CDR3 protein: CASSQDSGRFDEQFF; CDR3 DNA: TGTGCCAGCAGCCAAGATTCAGGGCGGTTCGATGAGCAGTTCTTC